Presented here are 20 T cell receptor beta chains from one specimen sequenced in a study of blood T cell repertoires in COVID-19. Here immunoSEQ multiplex PCR was the method, and the copy in TCRdb shows in-frame clones only, minus some. This sample carries over 7,500 clones, roughly 81% of them seen once, and the ten largest clones take roughly a quarter. The specimen sequenced was peripheral blood. These receptors came from a man aged 60 to 69 with active COVID-19.

This chain joins TRBV7-9 and TRBJ1-5; weak D call: TRBD1 (6 bases). Trimming took 1 base from V and 4 from J, leaving 14 bases between them. The CDR3 spans 16 residues. Germline CDR1 is SEHNR and CDR2 is FQNEAQ (reference sequence). CDR3 bases: TGTGCCAGCAGCTTAGTTGCGGGGGGGCAGAATCAGCCCCAGCATTTT. Its protein is CASSLVAGGQNQPQHF.

V gene TRBV2 combines with J gene TRBJ1-1, with no clear D. The CDR3 extends over 13 amino acids. V gave up 6 bases and J gave up 5 bases, with 13 bases separating them. CDR1 and CDR2 from the germline V gene are SNHLY and FYNNEI. The CDR3: CASSQGEGTEAFF. The CDR3 DNA is TGTGCCAGCAGCCAAGGAGAGGGTACTGAAGCTTTCTTT.

This chain uses TRBV28 with TRBJ2-1; TRBD2 matches 7 bases. The CDR3 loop spans 18 amino acids. CDR1 and CDR2 (germline): MDHEN, SYDVKM. Unmatched junction bases numbered 18, after V lost 6 bases and J lost 4 bases. Here the CDR3 reads CASSSLGGPAGLYNEQFF. In nucleotides, the CDR3 is TGTGCCAGCAGCTCCCTGGGAGGGCCTGCCGGACTTTACAATGAGCAGTTCTTC.

The V call is TRBV30, the J call TRBJ2-2, with D unclear. The germline gives CDR1 GTSNPN, CDR2 SVGIG (reference sequence). CDR3 length: 11 amino acids. The V end was cut by 3 bases, the J end by 6 bases, with 5 bases between. The CDR3 DNA reads TGTGCCTGGAGCCATTCCGGGGAGCTGTTTTTT. This codes for CAWSHSGELFF.

This rearrangement joins TRBV4-3 to TRBJ1-2; TRBD1 matches 7 bases. J gave up 2 bases and V 2 bases, and 5 bases lay outside the gene matches. Germline CDR1 LGHNA, CDR2 YSLEER. The CDR3 has 15 residues. For the CDR3, the DNA is TGCGCCAGCAGCCAAAACCCGGGACAGAACTATGGCTACACCTTC. It codes for CASSQNPGQNYGYTF.

The rearrangement joins TRBV3-1 (or the pseudogene TRBV3-2) to TRBJ1-4; D uncertain. The V gene lost 1 base and the J gene lost 0 bases, with 6 bases spanning the gap. CDR1 LGHDT and CDR2 YNNKEL come from the germline V gene (reference sequence). The CDR3 contains 15 residues. CDR3 sequence reads: CASSQGAATNEKLFF. The CDR3 DNA sequence: TGTGCCAGCAGCCAAGGGGCTGCAACTAATGAAAAACTGTTTTTT.

This sequence joins TRBV5-5 and TRBJ2-3; 7 nucleotides agree with TRBD2. The V segment lost 4 bases and the J segment 2 bases; nucleotides outside the gene matches: 7. Per the germline V gene, CDR1 is SGHKS and CDR2 is YYEKEE (reference sequence). The CDR3 spans 15 residues. The CDR3 sequence is CASSLTSATTDTQYF. The DNA for the CDR3 is TGTGCCAGCAGCCTAACTAGCGCAACCACAGATACGCAGTATTTT.

The chain is built from TRBV7-2 and TRBJ1-1; the match to TRBD1 covers 7 bases. The J segment lost 5 bases and the V segment lost 5 bases, leaving 8 bases of the junction unmatched. The germline V gene encodes CDR1 SGHTA and CDR2 FQGNSA. This CDR3 has 14 amino acids. CDR3 DNA sequence: TGTGCCAGCAGCCCCGACAGGGCAAGTACTGAAGCTTTCTTT. Translating it yields CASSPDRASTEAFF.

This sequence joins TRBV7-2 and TRBJ1-2; a weak D match, TRBD1 (6 bases). The V and J ends lost 5 bases and 2 bases respectively, with 15 bases between them. CDR1 and CDR2 (germline): SGHTA, FQGNSA. The CDR3 covers 15 residues. CDR3 sequence: CASSPWGGANYGYTF. CDR3 nucleotides: TGTGCCAGCAGCCCATGGGGGGGCGCCAACTATGGCTACACCTTC.

V is TRBV11-2 and J is TRBJ1-1, with D possibly TRBD1 on 5 matching bases. Germline CDR1 SGHAT, CDR2 FQNNGV. Between the trimmed V and J ends, which lost 6 bases and 1 base, there was a span of 27 bases. The CDR3 sequence is 19 residues long. The CDR3 sequence is CASSQGRGGEFRTNTEAFF. CDR3 DNA: TGTGCCAGCAGTCAGGGCAGAGGAGGGGAGTTTCGCACGAACACTGAAGCTTTCTTT.

The J gene is TRBJ2-3, the V gene TRBV5-1, with TRBD1 matching over 8 bases. The J segment lost 6 bases and the V segment lost 2 bases, leaving 2 bases of the junction unmatched. In germline, CDR1 is SGHRS, CDR2 YFSETQ. The CDR3 is made up of 13 amino acids. DNA for the CDR3: TGCGCCAGCAGCTTCTCAGGGGGCGATACGCAGTATTTT. Encoded protein: CASSFSGGDTQYF.

The chain employs TRBV11-3 and TRBJ1-2; D call uncertain. The CDR3 sequence is 14 residues long. Germline V gene lookup returns CDR1 SGHNT and CDR2 YENEEA. Between the trimmed V and J ends, which lost 11 bases and 1 base, there was a span of 17 bases. The CDR3: CAGRGLAGNYGYTF. The CDR3 DNA sequence: TGTGCCGGACGGGGTTTGGCAGGTAACTATGGCTACACCTTC.

V gene TRBV24-1 combines with J gene TRBJ2-1; 8 nucleotides agree with TRBD2. V gave up 9 bases and J gave up 11 bases; unmatched junction bases: 11. The CDR3 has 13 residues. Germline CDR1 reads KGHDR; CDR2 reads SFDVKD. The CDR3 DNA follows: TGTGCCACCGAAACCGGGACTAGAAGAAAGCAGTTCTTC. Translating gives CATETGTRRKQFF.

The chain carries TRBV6-5 and TRBJ2-2; TRBD1 is a possible D gene (6 bases). V lost 5 bases to trimming and J lost 4 bases, with 11 bases between them. The germline CDR1 and CDR2 sequences are MNHEY and SVGAGI. The CDR3 extends over 14 amino acids. The CDR3 bases are TGTGCCAGCAGTACAGGGCGAGGCACCGGGGAGCTGTTTTTT. This gives the protein CASSTGRGTGELFF.

Details on this clone: The junction shows a germline mismatch at one end, possibly a read error. V is TRBV7-3 and J is TRBJ2-5; 7 bases line up with TRBD1. The CDR3 covers 15 residues. Per germline, CDR1 SGHTA and CDR2 FQGTGA. The CDR3 nucleotides are TGTGCCAGCAGCCTAACCGGGACAGCCGGAGAGACCCAGTACTTC. This translates into CASSLTGTAGETQYF.

The CDR3 coding sequence is TGTGCCTGGAAGGGGGGACAGCGACAAGAGACCCAGTACTTC. Translation gives CAWKGGQRQETQYF. The chain uses TRBV30 and TRBJ2-5; maybe TRBD1 (7 bases). Germline CDR1 reads GTSNPN; CDR2 reads SVGIG (reference sequence). Trimming pared 4 bases from V and 2 bases from J, leaving 14 bases between. The CDR3 totals 14 residues.

This chain uses TRBV6-2 or TRBV6-3 with TRBJ1-2, with D possibly being TRBD1 (5 bases). V was pared by 1 base and J by 4 bases, with 28 bases between. The CDR3 contains 20 residues. The V gene's germline CDR1 is MNHEY and CDR2 SVGEGT. The chain's CDR3 is CASSYFGQTAFFTDLYGYTF. In nucleotides, the CDR3 is TGTGCCAGCAGTTACTTCGGGCAGACAGCCTTTTTTACCGATCTCTATGGCTACACCTTC.

This clone showed up just once. The chain couples TRBV7-2 to TRBJ2-5, with TRBD2 matching 7 bases. J gave up 1 base and V 0 bases, and 2 bases lay outside the gene matches. This CDR3 has 15 amino acids. Germline assignment: CDR1 SGHTA and CDR2 FQGNSA. In DNA form, the CDR3 reads TGTGCCAGCAGCTTAGCTAGCGGGTTCCAAGAGACCCAGTACTTC. Residues: CASSLASGFQETQYF.

CDR3 protein: CASSPPGLAGGGGAEQFF. The CDR3 nucleotides read TGTGCCAGCAGCCCTCCGGGACTAGCGGGAGGGGGGGGTGCTGAGCAGTTCTTC. The rearrangement uses TRBV5-6 and TRBJ2-1; 16 bases align to TRBD2. V was clipped by 4 bases and J by 9 bases; unmatched bases: 13. This CDR3 is 18 amino acids long. In germline, CDR1 is SGHDT, CDR2 YYEEEE.

The chain uses TRBV7-8 and TRBJ2-2, with D tentatively TRBD2 (6 bases). The CDR3 covers 14 residues. V lost 5 bases, J lost 1 base, and 8 bases lay in between. Germline values: CDR1 SGHVS, CDR2 FQNEAQ. The CDR3 bases are TGTGCCAGCAGCGCGGGACTGAACACCGGGGAGCTGTTTTTT. Its translation is CASSAGLNTGELFF.